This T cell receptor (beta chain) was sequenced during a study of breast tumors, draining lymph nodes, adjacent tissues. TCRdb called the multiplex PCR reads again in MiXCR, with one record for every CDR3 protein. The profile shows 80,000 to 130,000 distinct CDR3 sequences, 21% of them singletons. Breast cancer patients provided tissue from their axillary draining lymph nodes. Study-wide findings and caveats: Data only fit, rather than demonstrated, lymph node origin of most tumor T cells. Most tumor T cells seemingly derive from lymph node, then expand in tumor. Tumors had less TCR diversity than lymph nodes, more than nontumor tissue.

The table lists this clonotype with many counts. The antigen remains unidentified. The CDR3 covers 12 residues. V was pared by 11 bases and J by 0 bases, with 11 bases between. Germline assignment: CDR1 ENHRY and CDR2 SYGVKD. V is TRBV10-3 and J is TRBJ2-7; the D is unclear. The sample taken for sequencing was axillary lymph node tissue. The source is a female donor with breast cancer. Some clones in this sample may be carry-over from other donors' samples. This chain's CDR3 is CAPPRSSYEQYF. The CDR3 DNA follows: TGTGCCCCCCCCCGGAGCTCCTACGAGCAGTACTTC.